This TCR beta chain was recovered during a study of post-analysis software for immune sequencing data. In the study overall: Courses of disease covered relapsing-remitting, secondary progressive and progressive-relapsing multiple sclerosis.

As to this clonotype: Its specificity is unknown.

Germline assignment: CDR1 SNHLY and CDR2 FYNNEI. V shed 6 bases, J shed 11 bases, and the junction held 16 bases outside the gene matches. This CDR3 region has 15 residues. Study-wide findings and caveats: TRBV5-6, TRBV5-1 and TRBV20-1 belonged to a set of a few TRBV segments that were more frequent in patients than controls. Normalized Chao1 diversity was significantly lower in multiple sclerosis patients than in controls. Same-batch samples co-clustered strongly by F measure.

TCR beta libraries were prepared from cDNA with unique molecular identifiers. TCRdb independently ran MiXCR on the PCR reads; one entry per CDR3 protein. The sample contains hundreds of thousands of distinct CDR3 sequences, 44% of which appear only once. The chain links TRBV2 to TRBJ2-5; 9 nucleotides agree with TRBD1. Sequences were obtained from blood. The source is a girl between 5 and 17 years old with multiple sclerosis. CDR3 sequence reads: CASRPDRGSYNEQYF. The CDR3 DNA is TGTGCCAGCAGGCCGGACAGGGGATCCTACAATGAGCAGTACTTC.